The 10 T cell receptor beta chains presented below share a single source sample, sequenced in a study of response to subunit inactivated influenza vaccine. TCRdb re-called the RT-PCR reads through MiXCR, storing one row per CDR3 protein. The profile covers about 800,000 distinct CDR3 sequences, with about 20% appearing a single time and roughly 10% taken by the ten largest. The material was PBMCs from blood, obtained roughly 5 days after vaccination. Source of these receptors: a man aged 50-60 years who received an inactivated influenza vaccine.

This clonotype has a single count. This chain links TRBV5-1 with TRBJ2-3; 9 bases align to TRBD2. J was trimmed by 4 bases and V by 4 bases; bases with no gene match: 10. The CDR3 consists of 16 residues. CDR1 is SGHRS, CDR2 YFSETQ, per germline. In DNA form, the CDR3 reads TGCGCCAGCAGCCGCCCGGCTAGCGGGATTTCAGATACGCAGTATTTT. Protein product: CASSRPASGISDTQYF.

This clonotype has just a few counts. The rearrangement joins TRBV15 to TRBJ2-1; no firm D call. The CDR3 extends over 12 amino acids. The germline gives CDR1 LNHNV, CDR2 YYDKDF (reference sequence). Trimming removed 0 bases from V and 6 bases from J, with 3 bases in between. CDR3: CATSREGNEQFF. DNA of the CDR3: TGTGCCACCAGCAGAGAAGGCAATGAGCAGTTCTTC.

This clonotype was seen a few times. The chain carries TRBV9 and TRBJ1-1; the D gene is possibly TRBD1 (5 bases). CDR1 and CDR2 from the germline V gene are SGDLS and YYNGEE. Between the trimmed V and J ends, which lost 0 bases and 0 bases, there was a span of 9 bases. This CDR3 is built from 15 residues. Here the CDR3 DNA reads TGTGCCAGCAGCGTAGAGGGCAGGGTGAACACTGAAGCTTTCTTT. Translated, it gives CASSVEGRVNTEAFF.

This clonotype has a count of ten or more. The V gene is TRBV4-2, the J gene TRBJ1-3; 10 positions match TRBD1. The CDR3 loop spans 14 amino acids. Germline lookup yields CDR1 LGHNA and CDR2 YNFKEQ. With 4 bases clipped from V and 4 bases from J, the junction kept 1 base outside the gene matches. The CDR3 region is CASSRTGGGNTIYF. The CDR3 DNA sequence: TGTGCCAGCAGCCGGACAGGGGGAGGAAACACCATATATTTT.

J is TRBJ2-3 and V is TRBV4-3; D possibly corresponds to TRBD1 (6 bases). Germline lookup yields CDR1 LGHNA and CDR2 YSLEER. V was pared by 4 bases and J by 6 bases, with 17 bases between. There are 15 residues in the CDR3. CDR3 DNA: TGCGCCAGCAGCCGAGGACAGTTATTTGGGGATACGCAGTATTTT. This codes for CASSRGQLFGDTQYF.

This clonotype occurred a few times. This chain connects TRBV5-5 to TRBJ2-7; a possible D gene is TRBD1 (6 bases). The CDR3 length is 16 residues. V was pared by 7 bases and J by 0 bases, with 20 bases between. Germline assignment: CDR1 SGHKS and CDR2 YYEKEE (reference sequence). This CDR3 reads CASAVTSQGPSYEQYF. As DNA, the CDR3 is TGTGCCAGCGCCGTAACGAGTCAGGGGCCCTCCTACGAGCAGTACTTC.

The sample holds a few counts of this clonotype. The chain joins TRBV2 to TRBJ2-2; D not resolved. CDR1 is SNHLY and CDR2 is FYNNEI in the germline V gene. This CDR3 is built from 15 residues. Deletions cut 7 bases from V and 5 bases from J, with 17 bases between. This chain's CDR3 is CASTSYPGKTGELFF. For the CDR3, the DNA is TGTGCCAGCACATCCTACCCGGGCAAGACCGGGGAGCTGTTTTTT.

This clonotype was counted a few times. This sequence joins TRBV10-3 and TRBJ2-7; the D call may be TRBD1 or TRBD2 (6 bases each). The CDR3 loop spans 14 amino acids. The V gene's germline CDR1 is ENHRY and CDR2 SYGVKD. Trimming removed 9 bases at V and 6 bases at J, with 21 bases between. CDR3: CAIRGELGAFEQYF. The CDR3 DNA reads TGTGCCATTAGGGGGGAACTAGGGGCTTTCGAGCAGTACTTC.

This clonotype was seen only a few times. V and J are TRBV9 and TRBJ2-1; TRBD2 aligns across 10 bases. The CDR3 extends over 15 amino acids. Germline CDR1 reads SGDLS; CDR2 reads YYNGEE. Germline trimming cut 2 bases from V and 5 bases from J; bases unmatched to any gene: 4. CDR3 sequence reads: CASSVSGRTDNEQFF. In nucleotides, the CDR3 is TGTGCCAGCAGCGTTAGCGGGAGGACTGACAATGAGCAGTTCTTC.

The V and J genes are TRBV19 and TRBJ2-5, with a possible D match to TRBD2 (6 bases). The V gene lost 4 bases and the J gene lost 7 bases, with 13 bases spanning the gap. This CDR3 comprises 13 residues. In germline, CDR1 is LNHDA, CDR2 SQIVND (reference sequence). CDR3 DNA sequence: TGTGCCAGTAGTAGCGGGACGGTCGGGACCCAGTACTTC. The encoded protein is CASSSGTVGTQYF.